This T cell receptor (beta chain) was recovered during a study of cytomegalovirus exposure and HLA in healthy donors. This CDR3 has 11 amino acids. J was trimmed by 12 bases and V by 5 bases; bases with no gene match: 3. Germline CDR1 reads GTSNPN; CDR2 reads SVGIG (reference sequence). Remarks on this clone: Antigen: not known.

The PCR was carried out with 60 Vbeta primers and 13 Jbeta primers. Method: immunoSEQ multiplex PCR; TCRdb's copy keeps in-frame clones and lacks some. This table holds over 150,000 clones, approximately 77% found once. General study points: There was a cluster of highly shared sequence variants that was likely a sequencing artifact.

The sample consisted of PBMCs. The clonotype originates from a male donor in good health and CMV-seropositive. V and J are TRBV30 and TRBJ2-1, with TRBD2 matching over 11 bases. As DNA, the CDR3 is TGTGCCTGGGGTAGCGGGGGGGGGCAGTTCTTC. Translating gives CAWGSGGGQFF.